This TCR beta chain was obtained from a study of T cell responses to AZD1222 COVID-19 vaccine. Study-wide points: Per reports, nearly half of all spike-specific TCRs target regions that are unmutated in variants. Donor demographics were predominantly white British with a female majority; clonal diversity may be underestimated. The repertoires were collected only after the peak T cell response.

CDR3 size: 15 residues. The germline V gene has CDR1 MNHEY and CDR2 SVGEGT. The V and J ends lost 6 bases and 5 bases, in that order; junction bases with no gene match: 13. Regarding this clone: No antigen is known for it.

Some clones are missing from TCRdb's copy, which holds only in-frame ones; the method was immunoSEQ multiplex PCR. The sample has some 180,000 clones; approximately 94% are singletons. The V call is TRBV6-2 or TRBV6-3, the J call TRBJ2-7, with TRBD2 identical over 7 bases. The starting material was peripheral blood, obtained 28 days after the second AZD1222 dose. The clonotype was recovered from an adult who received the AZD1222 COVID-19 vaccine. The CDR3 spells CASSPRLASVDEQYF. The CDR3 DNA is TGTGCCAGCAGCCCAAGACTAGCAAGCGTCGACGAGCAGTACTTC.